This entry features one T cell receptor (beta chain) sequence. Original processing notes: Nucleated cell number was recorded as an estimate derived from reference gene primer amplification. Method: immunoSEQ multiplex PCR; TCRdb's copy keeps in-frame clones and lacks some. V and J calls and clone size are given by that table; D and trimming were obtained from the DNA. Among about 250,000 clones, just over 85% were seen once, and the ten largest hold 15% to 17%. This sample was taken from a study of blood T cell repertoires in COVID-19. Study background: From T cells, B-cell-depleted T cells, or PBMCs came the material, which was cDNA or gDNA.

This study enrolled people aged roughly 18 to 90 from approximately 24 US geographic areas. Among Cohort 3 donors, those recovered had two negative PCRs, clearance, or symptom resolution. The V end lost 4 bases, the J end lost 0 bases, and 15 bases lay between the germline ends. Germline lookup yields CDR1 SGDLS and CDR2 YYNGEE. CDR3 size: 16 residues. The chain recombines TRBV9 with TRBJ2-3, with D possibly matching TRBD1 (5 bases). Sequences were obtained from PBMCs or T cells enriched from blood (not recorded which). This TCR was recovered from a man younger than 35 who had recovered from COVID-19. The CDR3 reads CASSLGAITSTDTQYF. The DNA of the CDR3 is TGTGCCAGCAGCCTAGGGGCCATCACTAGCACAGATACGCAGTATTTT.